This TCR beta chain was recovered during a study of cytomegalovirus exposure and HLA in healthy donors. General observations from the study: An apparent linkage of common viral pathogens to several of the most significant clusters emerged in a later analysis.

Though nominally healthy at sampling, donors likely had unrecorded immune exposures. Germline values: CDR1 SGHVS, CDR2 FQNEAQ. The CDR3 totals 21 residues. V shed 1 base and J 0 bases; nucleotides not matched to a gene: 15. With respect to this clone: Its antigen is currently unknown.

Primers: 60 Vbeta forward and 13 Jbeta reverse. The protocol was immunoSEQ multiplex PCR, while the TCRdb copy is restricted to in-frame clones and leaves out a portion. Among about 160,000 clones listed, around 79% were seen once. The rearrangement uses TRBV7-8 and TRBJ2-3; TRBD2 agrees at 11 bases. Sequenced: PBMCs. The TCR comes from a human donor in good health. In nucleotides, the CDR3 is TGTGCCAGCAGCTTAGTCATGGGGGCTAGCGGGAGGCGTCCGAGCACAGATACGCAGTATTTT. Its translation is CASSLVMGASGRRPSTDTQYF. Using reference TRBV7-8 and TRBJ2-3 for the parts outside the CDR3, the full variable domain is GAGVSQSPRYKVAKRGQDVALRCDPISGHVSLFWYQQALGQGPEFLTYFQNEAQLDKSGLPSDRFFAERPEGSVSTLKIQRTQQEDSAVYLCASSLVMGASGRRPSTDTQYFGPGTRLTVL.